The clone carrying this T cell receptor beta chain was seen many times. Its matching antigen is unknown. Germline CDR1 and CDR2: SGHTA and FQGTGA. This CDR3 has 13 amino acids. Trimming took 2 bases from V and 6 from J, leaving 11 bases between them. The data belong to a study of T cells in Graves' hyperthyroidism and ophthalmopathy. Study-wide results and limits: Most thyroid clonotypes expanded above 0.001 appeared in blood too. Ophthalmopathy prediction by the model preceded onset by a median 6.5 months.

Amplification targeted TCR beta CDR3 regions from RNA transcripts. When the TCR CDR3 underwent first-round RT-PCR, the HTBI primer set was used. TCRdb used MiXCR to reprocess the multiplex PCR reads, holding one entry per CDR3 protein. The sample contains hundreds of thousands of distinct CDR3 sequences, roughly 25% of which appear only once. The rearrangement links TRBV7-3 to TRBJ2-7, with D perhaps matching TRBD1 (5 bases). This receptor was obtained from a woman aged 25 to 39 with Graves' ophthalmopathy. Sequences were obtained from blood. CDR3 sequence reads: CASSLQGNLEQYF. For the CDR3, the DNA is TGTGCCAGCAGCTTACAGGGAAATCTCGAGCAGTACTTC.